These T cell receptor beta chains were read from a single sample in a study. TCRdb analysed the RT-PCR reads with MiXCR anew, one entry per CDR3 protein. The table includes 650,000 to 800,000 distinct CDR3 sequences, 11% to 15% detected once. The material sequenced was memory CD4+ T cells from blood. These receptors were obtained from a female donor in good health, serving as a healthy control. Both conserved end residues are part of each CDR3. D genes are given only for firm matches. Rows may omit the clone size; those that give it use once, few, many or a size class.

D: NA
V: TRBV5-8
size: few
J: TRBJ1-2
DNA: TGTGCCAGCAGCCCCGACTCTGCAGGGTACTATGGCTACACCTTC
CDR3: CASSPDSAGYYGYTF

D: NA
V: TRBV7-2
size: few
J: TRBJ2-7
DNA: TGTGCCAGCAGCAGGGGGTCGGGGGCACTCTCCTACGAGCAGTACTTC
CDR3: CASSRGSGALSYEQYF

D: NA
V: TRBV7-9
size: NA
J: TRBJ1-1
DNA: TGTGCCAGCAGCTATGGGGGTGAAGCTTTCTTT
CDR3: CASSYGGEAFF

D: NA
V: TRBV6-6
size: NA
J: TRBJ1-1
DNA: TGTGCCAGCAGTATCGGAGTTAGCACTGAAGCTTTCTTT
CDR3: CASSIGVSTEAFF

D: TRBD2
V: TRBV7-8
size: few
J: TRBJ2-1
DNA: TGTGCCAGCAGCTTGGGGACTAGCGGGGAAGGTGAGCAGTTCTTC
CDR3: CASSLGTSGEGEQFF

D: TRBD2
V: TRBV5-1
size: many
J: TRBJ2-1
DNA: TGCGCCAGCAGCTTATCGTGGGGCGGGGGAGGCGGTGAGCAGTTCTTC
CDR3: CASSLSWGGGGGEQFF

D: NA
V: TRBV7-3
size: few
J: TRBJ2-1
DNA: TGTGCCAGCAGCTTAGACTCCCAACCTCACAATGAGCAGTTCTTC
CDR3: CASSLDSQPHNEQFF

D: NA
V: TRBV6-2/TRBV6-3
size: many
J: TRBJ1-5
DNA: TGTGCCAGCGACGACCTAGGGGGGTATCAGCCCCAGCATTTT
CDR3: CASDDLGGYQPQHF

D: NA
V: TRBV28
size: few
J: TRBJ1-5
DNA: TGTGCCAGCAGTTTAAGCCCGTCAGGGGATAGCAATCAGCCCCAGCATTTT
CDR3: CASSLSPSGDSNQPQHF

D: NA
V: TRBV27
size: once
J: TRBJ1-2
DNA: TGTGCCAGCAGTCTACAGGGTATGGGCTATGGCTACACCTTC
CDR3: CASSLQGMGYGYTF

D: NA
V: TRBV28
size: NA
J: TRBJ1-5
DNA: TGTGCCAGCAGTTTAGCTGGGGAGCGCAATCAGCCCCAGCATTTT
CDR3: CASSLAGERNQPQHF

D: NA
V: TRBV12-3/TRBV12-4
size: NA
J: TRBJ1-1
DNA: TGTGCCAGCAGTTTGACAGCAGGTCTCGGTGAAGCTTTCTTT
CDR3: CASSLTAGLGEAFF

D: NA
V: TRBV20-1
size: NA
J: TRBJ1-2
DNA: TGCAGTGCCGATGGGACACAAGACTATGGCTACACCTTC
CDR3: CSADGTQDYGYTF

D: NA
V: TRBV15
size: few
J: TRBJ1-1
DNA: TGTGCCACCAGCAGAGGCGGGTTGTTGGGGAACACTGAAGCTTTCTTT
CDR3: CATSRGGLLGNTEAFF

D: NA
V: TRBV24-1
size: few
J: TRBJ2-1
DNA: TGTGCCACCAGTGCCCTAGATGAGCAGTTCTTC
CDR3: CATSALDEQFF

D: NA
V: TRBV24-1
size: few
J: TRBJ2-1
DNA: TGTGCCACCAGTGATTTGGGCGGGACCAGTCAGGGGAGGCAGTTCTTC
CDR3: CATSDLGGTSQGRQFF

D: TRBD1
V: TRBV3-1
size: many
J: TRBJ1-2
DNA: TGTGCCAGCTCGCAGGGGACAGGTGGCTACACCTTC
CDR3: CASSQGTGGYTF

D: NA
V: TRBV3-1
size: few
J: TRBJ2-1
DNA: TGTGCCAGCAGCCGACAGTCAGGGGATGAGCAGTTCTTC
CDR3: CASSRQSGDEQFF

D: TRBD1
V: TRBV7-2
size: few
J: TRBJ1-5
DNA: TGTGCCAGCAGCAGGGGGACAGGTCGGACCAATCAGCCCCAGCATTTT
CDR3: CASSRGTGRTNQPQHF

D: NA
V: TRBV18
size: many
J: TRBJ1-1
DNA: TGTGCCAGCTCACCGCGGGTTCTGGGCTGGGACACTGAAGCTTTCTTT
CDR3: CASSPRVLGWDTEAFF

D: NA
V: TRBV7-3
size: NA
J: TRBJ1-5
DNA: TGTGCCAGCAGCTTAAATAGCTTTCAGCCCCAGCATTTT
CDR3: CASSLNSFQPQHF

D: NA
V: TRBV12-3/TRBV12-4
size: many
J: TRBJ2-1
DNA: TGTGCCAGCAGTCCCGCCGCTGCGGGTAGCGGCAATGAGCAGTTCTTC
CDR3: CASSPAAAGSGNEQFF

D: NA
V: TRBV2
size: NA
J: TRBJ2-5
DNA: TGTGCCAGCAATACAGGGCACGAGACCCAGTACTTC
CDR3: CASNTGHETQYF

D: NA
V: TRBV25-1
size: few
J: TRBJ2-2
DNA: TGTGCCAGCAGTATCTATGCGAACACCGGGGAGCTGTTTTTT
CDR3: CASSIYANTGELFF

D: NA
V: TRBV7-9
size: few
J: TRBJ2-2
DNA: TGTGCCAGCAGCTTGGCTACAGGGCTTGGGACCGGGGAGCTGTTTTTT
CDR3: CASSLATGLGTGELFF

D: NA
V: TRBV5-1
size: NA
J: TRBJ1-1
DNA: TGCGCCAGCAGCACCGGGACGGTTGATGAAGCTTTCTTT
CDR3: CASSTGTVDEAFF

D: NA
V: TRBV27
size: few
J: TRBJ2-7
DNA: TGTGTCTCAAGTGGCCGAGGGCAGGCCTACGAGCAGTACTTC
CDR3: CVSSGRGQAYEQYF

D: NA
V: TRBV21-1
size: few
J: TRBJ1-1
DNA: TGTGCCAGCAGCAAGGGTGAGGGTCAGGGGGACACTGAAGCTTTCTTT
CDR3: CASSKGEGQGDTEAFF

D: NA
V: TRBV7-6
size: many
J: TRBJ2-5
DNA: TGTGCCAGCAGCGCTTCCGGGACATTTGAAGAGACCCAGTACTTC
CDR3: CASSASGTFEETQYF

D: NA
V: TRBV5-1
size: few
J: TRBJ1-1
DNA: TGCGCCAGCAGCTTGGAACGGAACAGCATGAACACTGAAGCTTTCTTT
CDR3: CASSLERNSMNTEAFF

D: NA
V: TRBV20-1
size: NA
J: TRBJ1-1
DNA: TGCAGTGCTAGACTGTGGGGGGACACTGAAGCTTTCTTT
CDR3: CSARLWGDTEAFF

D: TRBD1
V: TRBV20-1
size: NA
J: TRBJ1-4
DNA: TGCAGTGCTAGCTCTCTAGGGGGCAGTAATGAAAAACTGTTTTTT
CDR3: CSASSLGGSNEKLFF

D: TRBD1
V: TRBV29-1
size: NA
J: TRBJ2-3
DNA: TGCAGCGTTGAAGCGACAGGGGGGGCAGATACGCAGTATTTT
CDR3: CSVEATGGADTQYF

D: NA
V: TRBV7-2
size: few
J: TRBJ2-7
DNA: TGTGCCAGCAGCCTGAGGGCAGAGTTCTCCTACGAGCAGTACTTC
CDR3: CASSLRAEFSYEQYF

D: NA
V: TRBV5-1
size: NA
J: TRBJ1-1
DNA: TGCGCCAGCAGCTCTTTACAGGGTGACACTGAAGCTTTCTTT
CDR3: CASSSLQGDTEAFF